These 17 T cell receptor beta chains were sequenced from one sample in a study of vaccination and CD4 T cells after COVID-19. Treatment described: roughly 10-day PBMC culture with coronavirus spike peptide pools or control peptides (ViraFEST assay). The antigens these receptors bind are not known. Sequencing of cultured CD4+ T cell DNA used the Oncomine TCR Beta short-read assay. TCRdb redid the calling of the PCR reads with MiXCR, one entry per CDR3 protein. Of about 20,000 distinct CDR3 sequences listed, 43% are singletons. The sample was CD4+ T cells from blood, cultured in vitro, taken after SARS-CoV-2 vaccination. The receptors come from a human donor who had recovered from COVID-19.

The rearrangement links TRBV28 to TRBJ1-1; D is ambiguous. Germline assignment: CDR1 MDHEN and CDR2 SYDVKM. The CDR3 sequence is 13 residues long. V was trimmed by 3 bases and J by 5 bases, leaving 10 bases between them. CDR3 residues: CASSFRGQTEAFF. CDR3 DNA: TGTGCCAGCAGTTTCCGTGGGCAGACTGAAGCTTTCTTT.

This chain links TRBV7-8 with TRBJ2-2; 8 bases map to TRBD1. V trimming: 4 bases; J trimming: 6 bases; junction bases outside the gene matches: 10. The CDR3 extends over 16 amino acids. From germline, CDR1 is SGHVS and CDR2 FQNEAQ. In nucleotides, the CDR3 is TGTGCCAGCAGCTCCACAATAAACAGGGGGGCCGGGGAGCTGTTTTTT. This gives the protein CASSSTINRGAGELFF.

This rearrangement joins TRBV28 to TRBJ1-1, with 10 bases lining up with TRBD1. V lost 5 bases, J lost 0 bases, and 6 bases stayed unmatched. Germline V gene sequence: CDR1 MDHEN, CDR2 SYDVKM. The CDR3 has 16 amino acids. Here the CDR3 reads CASSPTGGLMNTEAFF. CDR3 bases: TGTGCCAGCAGTCCGACAGGGGGCCTAATGAACACTGAAGCTTTCTTT. The full variable domain, its missing parts supplied by reference TRBV28 and TRBJ1-1, is DVKVTQSSRYLVKRTGEKVFLECVQDMDHENMFWYRQDPGLGLRLIYFSYDVKMKEKGDIPEGYSVSREKKERFSLILESASTNQTSMYLCASSPTGGLMNTEAFFGQGTRLTVV.

This clonotype was counted only a few times. This chain uses TRBV20-1 with TRBJ1-5, with D possibly matching TRBD1 (5 bases). Trimming took 1 base from V and 5 from J, leaving 18 bases between them. The CDR3 has 16 residues. Germline V lookup: CDR1 DFQATT, CDR2 SNEGSKA (reference sequence). Here the CDR3 reads CSARVVRAGVDQPQHF. CDR3 bases: TGCAGTGCTAGAGTTGTCAGGGCAGGTGTGGATCAGCCCCAGCATTTT.

The chain joins TRBV25-1 to TRBJ2-5; TRBD2 might be the D (6 bases). Germline CDR1 reads MGHDK; CDR2 reads SYGVNS. The CDR3 is 15 amino acids. Trimming stripped 1 base from V and 5 bases from J, with 14 bases between. The CDR3 nucleotides read TGTGCCAGCAGTGAATTAGATCAGGGAGGCGAGACCCAGTACTTC. Protein product: CASSELDQGGETQYF.

By its share, this clonotype is medium-sized. This chain joins TRBV15 and TRBJ1-5; TRBD1 is a possible D gene (5 bases). The CDR3 length is 14 residues. V was clipped by 4 bases and J by 9 bases, with 16 bases between them. Germline values: CDR1 LNHNV, CDR2 YYDKDF (reference sequence). CDR3 sequence (DNA): TGTGCCACCAGCACTAGACAGACCGAACGGCCCCAGCATTTT. Translated, it gives CATSTRQTERPQHF.

The chain recombines TRBV7-7 with TRBJ2-5, with D perhaps TRBD1 (5 bases). In germline, CDR1 is SSHAT, CDR2 FNYEAQ (reference sequence). V was cut by 1 base and J by 3 bases, with 18 bases left in between. The length of the CDR3 is 17 residues. The CDR3: CASSLGEGVGSEETQYF. CDR3 DNA sequence: TGTGCCAGCAGCTTAGGTGAAGGGGTGGGGTCAGAAGAGACCCAGTACTTC.

V gene TRBV5-4 combines with J gene TRBJ1-2, with D maybe TRBD1 (6 bases). V was clipped by 0 bases and J by 0 bases, with 9 bases between them. The germline CDR1 and CDR2 sequences are SGHNT and YYREEE (reference sequence). The CDR3 is 15 residues long. This chain's CDR3 is CASSLAQGANYGYTF. The CDR3 region has the DNA TGTGCCAGCAGCTTGGCACAGGGAGCTAACTATGGCTACACCTTC.

A few counts support this clonotype. The chain links TRBV6-5 to TRBJ1-1; tentative D call: TRBD1 (6 bases). The CDR3 spans 14 residues. V was shortened by 4 bases and J by 1 base, with 10 bases between the two germline ends. From germline, CDR1 is MNHEY and CDR2 SVGAGI. CDR3 DNA: TGTGCCAGCAGTTTCCAGGACAGGAACACTGAAGCTTTCTTT. Residues: CASSFQDRNTEAFF.

This rearrangement joins TRBV28 to TRBJ2-1; D unclear. The CDR3 runs 10 residues. V lost 5 bases and J lost 15, with 11 bases in between. CDR1 and CDR2 (germline): MDHEN, SYDVKM. The CDR3 coding sequence is TGTGCCAGCAGTAGAGTGGGGTTGTTCTTC. Protein sequence: CASSRVGLFF.

CDR3 DNA: TGCAGTGCTAGAGGTGGTAGCGGAAACACCATATATTTT. Protein sequence: CSARGGSGNTIYF. This rearrangement joins TRBV20-1 to TRBJ1-3, with unresolved D. This CDR3 spans 13 amino acids. V dropped 1 base and J dropped 4 bases, with 8 bases sitting between them. Germline V lookup: CDR1 DFQATT, CDR2 SNEGSKA (reference sequence).

This clonotype was observed a handful of times. V is TRBV6-1 and J is TRBJ1-1; D might be TRBD1 (6 bases). With 7 bases removed from V and 3 bases from J, the gap between germline ends came to 21 bases. The CDR3 has 16 residues. Germline CDR1 reads MNHNS; CDR2 reads SASEGT. CDR3 sequence (DNA): TGTGCCAGCACGCCCCCGGGGGGCATGAGGTACACTGAAGCTTTCTTT. It encodes CASTPPGGMRYTEAFF.

This clonotype came up a few times. This chain uses TRBV27 with TRBJ1-1; 7 nucleotides line up with TRBD1. This CDR3 is 16 amino acids long. Germline assignment: CDR1 MNHEY and CDR2 SMNVEV (reference sequence). V shed 5 bases and J 0 bases; nucleotides not matched to a gene: 9. The CDR3 bases are TGTGCCAGCAGTGGGGGAAGGGGGCAATTGAACACTGAAGCTTTCTTT. It encodes CASSGGRGQLNTEAFF.

The chain uses TRBV6-2 or TRBV6-3 and TRBJ1-6, with unresolved D. The germline V and J ends were trimmed by 6 bases and 8 bases, with 29 bases remaining between them. Germline CDR1 reads MNHEY; CDR2 reads SVGEGT. The length of the CDR3 is 19 residues. The CDR3, as DNA: TGTGCCAGCAGCCCCGCCCGGGCGGCGGTCCCAATAGGAGATTCACCCCTCCACTTT. Amino acids: CASSPARAAVPIGDSPLHF.

In its sample, this clonotype was seen a few times. V and J are TRBV2 and TRBJ1-1; D call uncertain. This CDR3 spans 13 amino acids. Germline values: CDR1 SNHLY, CDR2 FYNNEI. V lost 3 bases, J lost 1 base, and 6 bases lay in between. The CDR3 region has the DNA TGTGCCAGCAGTGACAGCGAGAACACTGAAGCTTTCTTT. Its translation: CASSDSENTEAFF.

The sample holds a few counts of this clonotype. The V and J genes are TRBV20-1 and TRBJ1-2; 8 bases fit TRBD1. Germline values: CDR1 DFQATT, CDR2 SNEGSKA (reference sequence). V gave up 6 bases and J gave up 7 bases; unmatched junction bases: 13. CDR3 length equals 14 residues. CDR3 bases: TGCAGTGCGAACCCGACAGGGGACCTTCGTGGCTACACCTTC. Translated, it gives CSANPTGDLRGYTF.

The V and J genes are TRBV4-3 and TRBJ1-6; D is unresolved. Germline V gene lookup returns CDR1 LGHNA and CDR2 YSLEER. Trimming removed 4 bases from V and 8 bases from J, with 6 bases in between. The CDR3 is 12 amino acids. CDR3 sequence reads: CASSRSDSPLHF. CDR3 nucleotides: TGCGCCAGCAGCCGGAGCGATTCACCCCTCCACTTT.